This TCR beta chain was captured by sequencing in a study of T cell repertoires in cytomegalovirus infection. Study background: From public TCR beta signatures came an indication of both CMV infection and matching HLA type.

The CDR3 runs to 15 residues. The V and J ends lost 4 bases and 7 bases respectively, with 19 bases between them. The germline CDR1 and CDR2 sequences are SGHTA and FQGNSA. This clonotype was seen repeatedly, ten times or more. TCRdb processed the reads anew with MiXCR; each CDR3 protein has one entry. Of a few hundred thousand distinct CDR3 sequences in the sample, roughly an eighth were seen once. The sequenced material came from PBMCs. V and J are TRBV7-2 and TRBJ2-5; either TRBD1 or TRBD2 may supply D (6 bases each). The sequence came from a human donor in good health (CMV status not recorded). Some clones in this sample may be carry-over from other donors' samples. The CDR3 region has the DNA TGTGCCAGCAGCTCCCCGACGGGGGCCCTGGCGACCCAGTACTTC. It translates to CASSSPTGALATQYF.